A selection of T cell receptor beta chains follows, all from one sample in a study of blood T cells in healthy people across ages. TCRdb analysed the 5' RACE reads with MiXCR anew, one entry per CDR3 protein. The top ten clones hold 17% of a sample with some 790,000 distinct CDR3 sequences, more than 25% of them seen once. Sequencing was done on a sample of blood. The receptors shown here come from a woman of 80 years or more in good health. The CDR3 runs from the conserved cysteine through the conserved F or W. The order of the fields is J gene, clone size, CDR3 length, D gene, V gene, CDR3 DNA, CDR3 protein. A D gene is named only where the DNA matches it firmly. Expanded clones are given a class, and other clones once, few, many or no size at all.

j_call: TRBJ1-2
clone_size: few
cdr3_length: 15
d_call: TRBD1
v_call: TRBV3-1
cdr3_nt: TGTGCCAGCAGACGCGAAGGGGGCGCGAACTATGGCTACACCTTC
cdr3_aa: CASRREGGANYGYTF

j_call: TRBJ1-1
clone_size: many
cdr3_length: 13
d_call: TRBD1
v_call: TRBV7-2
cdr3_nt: TGTGCCAGCAGCAGGACAGGAGGCACTGAAGCTTTCTTT
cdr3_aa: CASSRTGGTEAFF

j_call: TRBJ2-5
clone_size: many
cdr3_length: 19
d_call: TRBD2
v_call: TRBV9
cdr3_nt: TGTGCCAGCAGCGTAGACCCTAGCGGGGGGGTTACGTACCAAGAGACCCAGTACTTC
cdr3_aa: CASSVDPSGGVTYQETQYF

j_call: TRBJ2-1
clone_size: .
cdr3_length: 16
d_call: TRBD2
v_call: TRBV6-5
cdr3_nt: TGTGCCAGCAGCCCCTCGGCGGGAGTTGCGTTCAATGAGCAGTTCTTC
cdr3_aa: CASSPSAGVAFNEQFF

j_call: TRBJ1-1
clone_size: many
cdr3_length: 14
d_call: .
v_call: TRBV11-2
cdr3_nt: TGTGCCAGCAGCTTAGATCAGGTCGGGAGGAAAGCTTTCTTT
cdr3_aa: CASSLDQVGRKAFF

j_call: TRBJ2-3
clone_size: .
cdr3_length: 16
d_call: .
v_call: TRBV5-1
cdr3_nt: TGCGCCAGCAGAGGAGATGGCGGGGCTCGCACAGATACGCGGTATTTT
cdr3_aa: CASRGDGGARTDTRYF

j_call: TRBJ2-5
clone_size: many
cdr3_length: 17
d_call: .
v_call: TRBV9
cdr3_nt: TGTGCCAGCAGCGTTCAAGCGTCGGGCGGGGCTGGAGAGACCCAGTACTTC
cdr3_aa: CASSVQASGGAGETQYF

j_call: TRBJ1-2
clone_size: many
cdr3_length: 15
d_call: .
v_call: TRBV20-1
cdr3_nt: TGCAGTGCTAGAGATCCCGGGACTGCTAACTATGGCTACACCTTC
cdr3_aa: CSARDPGTANYGYTF

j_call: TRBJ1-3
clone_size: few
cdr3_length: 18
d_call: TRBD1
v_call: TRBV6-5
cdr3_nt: TGTGCCAGCAGTTACCGCCGGGACAGGGGGCTGGGTGGAAACACCATATATTTT
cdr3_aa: CASSYRRDRGLGGNTIYF

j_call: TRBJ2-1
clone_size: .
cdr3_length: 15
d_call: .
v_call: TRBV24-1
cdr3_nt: TGTGCCACCAGTGATCCCCGGGAAAGCTCCTACGAGCAGTTCTTC
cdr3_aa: CATSDPRESSYEQFF

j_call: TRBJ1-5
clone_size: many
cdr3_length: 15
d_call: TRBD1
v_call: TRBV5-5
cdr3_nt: TGTGCCAGCAGCTCCGGGACAGGGGTTGATCAGCCCCAGCATTTT
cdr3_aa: CASSSGTGVDQPQHF

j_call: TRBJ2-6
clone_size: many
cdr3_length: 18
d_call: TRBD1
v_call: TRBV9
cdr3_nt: TGTGCCAGCAGCCCCCGGGACAGGGCGGACTCTGGGGCCAACGTCCTGACTTTC
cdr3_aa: CASSPRDRADSGANVLTF

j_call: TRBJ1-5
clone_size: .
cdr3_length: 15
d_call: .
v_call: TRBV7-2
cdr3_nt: TGTGCCAGCAGCCCCCACATGGGCACAAATCAGCCCCAGCATTTT
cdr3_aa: CASSPHMGTNQPQHF

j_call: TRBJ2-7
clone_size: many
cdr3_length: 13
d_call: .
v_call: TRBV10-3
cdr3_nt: TGTGCCATCAGTGCAATAGCCCCCTACGAGCAGTACTTC
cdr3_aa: CAISAIAPYEQYF

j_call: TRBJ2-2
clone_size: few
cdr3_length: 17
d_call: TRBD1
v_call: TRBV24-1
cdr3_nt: TGTGCCACCAGTCTAGGAACGTGGACAGGTCTGACCGGGGAGCTGTTTTTT
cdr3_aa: CATSLGTWTGLTGELFF

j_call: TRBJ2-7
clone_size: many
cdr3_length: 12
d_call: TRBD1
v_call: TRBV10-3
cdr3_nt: TGTGCCATCAGGGACAGGGGGTACGAGCAGTACTTC
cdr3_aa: CAIRDRGYEQYF

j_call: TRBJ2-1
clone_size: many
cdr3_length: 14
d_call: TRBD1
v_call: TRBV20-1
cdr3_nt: TGCAGTGCGCGGACAGGGGGGCACTACAATGAGCAGTTCTTC
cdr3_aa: CSARTGGHYNEQFF

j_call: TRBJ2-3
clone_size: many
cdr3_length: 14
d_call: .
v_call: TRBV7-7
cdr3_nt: TGTGCTAGCAGCTTTGAGGAGAGCACAGATACGCAGTATTTT
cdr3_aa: CASSFEESTDTQYF

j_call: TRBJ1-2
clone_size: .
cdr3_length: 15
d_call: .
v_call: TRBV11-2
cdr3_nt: TGTGCCAGCAGCTCCACGGAGACGGGAACCTATGGCTACACCTTC
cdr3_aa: CASSSTETGTYGYTF

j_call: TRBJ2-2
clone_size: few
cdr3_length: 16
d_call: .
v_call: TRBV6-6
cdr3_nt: TGTGCCAGCAGTTACCCTACAGGATTAGGGGCCGGGGAGCTGTTTTTT
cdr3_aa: CASSYPTGLGAGELFF

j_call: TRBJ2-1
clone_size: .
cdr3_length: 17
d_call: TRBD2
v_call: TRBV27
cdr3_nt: TGTGCCAGCAGTTCTATCTCGACTAGCGGGGACAACAATGAGCAGTTCTTC
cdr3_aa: CASSSISTSGDNNEQFF

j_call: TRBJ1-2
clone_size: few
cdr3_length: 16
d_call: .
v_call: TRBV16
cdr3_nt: TGTGCCAGCAGCCAATCTAGCGACAGGCTAAAGGATGGCTACACCTTC
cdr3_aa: CASSQSSDRLKDGYTF

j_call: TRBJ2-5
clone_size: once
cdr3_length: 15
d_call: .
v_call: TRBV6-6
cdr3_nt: TGTGCCAGCAGTTACTCGGTAACCCTCCCCAAGACCCAGTACTTC
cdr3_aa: CASSYSVTLPKTQYF

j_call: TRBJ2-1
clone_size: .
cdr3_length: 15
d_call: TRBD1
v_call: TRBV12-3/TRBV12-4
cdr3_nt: TGTGCCAGCAGTTTACAGGGGGCGAGACAAGAGACCCAGTTCTTC
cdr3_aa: CASSLQGARQETQFF

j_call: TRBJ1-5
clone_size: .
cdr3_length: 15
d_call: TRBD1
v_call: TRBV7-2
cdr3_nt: TGTGCCAGCACCCCCCCAGGGGGTGGAAATCAGCCCCAGCATTTT
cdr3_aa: CASTPPGGGNQPQHF

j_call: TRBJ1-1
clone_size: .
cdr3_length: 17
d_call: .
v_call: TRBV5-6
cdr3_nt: TGTGCCAGCAGCTTGGTATTACAGACAACTATAAACACTGAAGCTTTCTTT
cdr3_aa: CASSLVLQTTINTEAFF

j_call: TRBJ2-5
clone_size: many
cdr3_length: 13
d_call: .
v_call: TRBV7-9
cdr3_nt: TGTGCCAGCAGCCAGCCCCCACAAGAGACCCAGTACTTC
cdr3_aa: CASSQPPQETQYF

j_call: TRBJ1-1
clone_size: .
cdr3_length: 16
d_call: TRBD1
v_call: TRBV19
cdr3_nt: TGTGCCAGTAGAACCAGGGGGCGCGGAGGGAACACTGAAGCTTTCTTT
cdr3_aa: CASRTRGRGGNTEAFF

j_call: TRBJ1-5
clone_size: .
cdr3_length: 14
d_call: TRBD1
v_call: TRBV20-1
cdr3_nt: TGCAGTGCTAGCGCGACAGGGGGCCATCAGCCCCAGCATTTT
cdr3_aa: CSASATGGHQPQHF

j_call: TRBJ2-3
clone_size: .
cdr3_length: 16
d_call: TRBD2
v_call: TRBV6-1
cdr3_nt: TGTGCCAGCACCAAGGGACTAGCGGGGGGCGCAGATACGCAGTATTTT
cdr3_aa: CASTKGLAGGADTQYF

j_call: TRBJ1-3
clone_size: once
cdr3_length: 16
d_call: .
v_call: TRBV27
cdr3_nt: TGTGCCAGCAATACTGGGGCCTTTCTCTCTGGAAACACCATATATTTT
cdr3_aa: CASNTGAFLSGNTIYF

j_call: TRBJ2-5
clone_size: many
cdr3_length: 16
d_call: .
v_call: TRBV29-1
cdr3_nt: TGCAGCGTTGAAAGGGAGTACAGGGGAGGATCAGAGACCCAGTACTTC
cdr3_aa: CSVEREYRGGSETQYF

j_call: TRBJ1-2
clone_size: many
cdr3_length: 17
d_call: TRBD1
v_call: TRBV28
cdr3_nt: TGTGCCAGCAGTTTCCGGCGCGGCGGACAGGGGGAGGCTCACTACACCTTC
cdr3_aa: CASSFRRGGQGEAHYTF

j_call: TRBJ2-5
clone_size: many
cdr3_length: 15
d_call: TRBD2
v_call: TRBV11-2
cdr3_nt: TGTGCCAGCAGCTACCCCGTAGCGGGGGTGAAGACCCAGTACTTC
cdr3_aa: CASSYPVAGVKTQYF

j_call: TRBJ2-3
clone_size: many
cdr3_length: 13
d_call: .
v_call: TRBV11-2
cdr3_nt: TGTGCCAGCAGCAGTGCCTTTCTGGATACGCAGTATTTT
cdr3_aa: CASSSAFLDTQYF

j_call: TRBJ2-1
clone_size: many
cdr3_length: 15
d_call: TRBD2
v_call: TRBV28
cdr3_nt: TGTGCCAGCAGTTCTAGCGGGGGGCCAGACAATGAGCAGTTCTTC
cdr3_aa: CASSSSGGPDNEQFF

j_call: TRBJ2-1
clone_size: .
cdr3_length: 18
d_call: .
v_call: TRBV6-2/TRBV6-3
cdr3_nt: TGTGCCAGCAGTGCCTACCTATGGCCCGGGGCCGCTTCGTACGAGCAGTTCTTC
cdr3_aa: CASSAYLWPGAASYEQFF

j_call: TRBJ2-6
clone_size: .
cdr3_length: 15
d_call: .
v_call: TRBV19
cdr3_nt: TGTGCCAGTAGTATTAAAGGGACGGGAGCCAACGTCCTGACTTTC
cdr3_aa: CASSIKGTGANVLTF

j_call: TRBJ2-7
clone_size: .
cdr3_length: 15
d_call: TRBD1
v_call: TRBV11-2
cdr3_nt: TGTGCCAGCAGCATGGGACAGGGGGATGTCAATGAGCGGTACTTC
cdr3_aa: CASSMGQGDVNERYF

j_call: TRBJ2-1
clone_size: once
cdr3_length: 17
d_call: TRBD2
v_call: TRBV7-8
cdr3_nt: TGTGCCAGCAGCTTAGCTGGGACTAGCGGATTATACAATGAGCAGTTCTTC
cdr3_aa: CASSLAGTSGLYNEQFF

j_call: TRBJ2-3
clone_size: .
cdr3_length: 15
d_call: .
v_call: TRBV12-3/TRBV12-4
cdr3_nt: TGTGCCAGCAGTTTTCAACAGGTGAGCACAGATACGCAGTATTTT
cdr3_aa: CASSFQQVSTDTQYF

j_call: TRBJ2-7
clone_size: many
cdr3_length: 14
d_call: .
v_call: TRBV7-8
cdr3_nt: TGTGCCAGCAGCTTAGTTCCCAGGGGATACGAGCAGTACTTC
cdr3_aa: CASSLVPRGYEQYF

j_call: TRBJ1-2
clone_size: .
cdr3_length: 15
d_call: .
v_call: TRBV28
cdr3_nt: TGTGCCAGCAGTTTCTCCGCCCGGGCTAACTATGGCTACACCTTC
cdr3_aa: CASSFSARANYGYTF

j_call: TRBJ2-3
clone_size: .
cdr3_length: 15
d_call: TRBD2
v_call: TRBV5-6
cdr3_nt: TGTGCCAGCAGCGAGGCTAGCGGGCTCATGAATACGCAGTATTTT
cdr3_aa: CASSEASGLMNTQYF

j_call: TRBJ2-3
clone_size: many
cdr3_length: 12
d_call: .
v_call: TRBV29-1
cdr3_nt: TGCAGCGTCCTCCGGGGTACAGATACGCAGTATTTT
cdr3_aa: CSVLRGTDTQYF

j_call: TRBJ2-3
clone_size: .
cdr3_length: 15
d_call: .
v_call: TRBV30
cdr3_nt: TGTGCCTGGATCCCGGGTCGGGCTAGCACAGATACGCAGTATTTT
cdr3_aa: CAWIPGRASTDTQYF

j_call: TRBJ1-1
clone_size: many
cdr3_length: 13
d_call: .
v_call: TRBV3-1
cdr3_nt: TGTGCCAGCAGCCAAGTAACGAACACTGAAGCTTTCTTT
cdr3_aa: CASSQVTNTEAFF

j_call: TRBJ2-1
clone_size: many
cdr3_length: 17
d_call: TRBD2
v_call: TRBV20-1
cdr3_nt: TGCAGTGCTAGAGAGGCGACTAGCGGGATTACCTACAATGAGCAGTTCTTC
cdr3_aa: CSAREATSGITYNEQFF

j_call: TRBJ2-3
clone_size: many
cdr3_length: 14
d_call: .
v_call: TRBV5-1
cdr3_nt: TGCGCCAGCAGCATCGGACAGACGACAGATACGCAGTATTTT
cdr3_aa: CASSIGQTTDTQYF

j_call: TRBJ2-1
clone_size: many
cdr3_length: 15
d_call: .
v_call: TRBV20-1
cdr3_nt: TGCAGTGCTAGAGGCTTTTCTGGGAGATACAATGAGCAGTTCTTC
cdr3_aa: CSARGFSGRYNEQFF

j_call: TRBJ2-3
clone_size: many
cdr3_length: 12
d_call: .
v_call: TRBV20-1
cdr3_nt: TGCAGTGCTAACAGGGGCACAGATACGCAGTATTTT
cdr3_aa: CSANRGTDTQYF